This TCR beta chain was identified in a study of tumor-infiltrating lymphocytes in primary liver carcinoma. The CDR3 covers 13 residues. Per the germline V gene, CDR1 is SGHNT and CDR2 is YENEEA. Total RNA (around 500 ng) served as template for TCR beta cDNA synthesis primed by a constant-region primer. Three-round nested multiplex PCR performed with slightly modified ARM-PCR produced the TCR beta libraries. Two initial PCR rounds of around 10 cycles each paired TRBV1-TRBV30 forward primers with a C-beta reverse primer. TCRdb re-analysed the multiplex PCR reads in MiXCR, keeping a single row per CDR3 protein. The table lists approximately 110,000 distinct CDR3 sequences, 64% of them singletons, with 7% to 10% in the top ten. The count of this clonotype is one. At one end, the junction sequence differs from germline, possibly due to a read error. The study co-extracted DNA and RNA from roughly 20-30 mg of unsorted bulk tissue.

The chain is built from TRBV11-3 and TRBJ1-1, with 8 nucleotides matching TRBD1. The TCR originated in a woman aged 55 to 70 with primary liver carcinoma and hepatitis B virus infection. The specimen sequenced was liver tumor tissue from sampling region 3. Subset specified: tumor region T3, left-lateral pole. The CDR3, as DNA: TGTGCCAGCAACCGACAGGGGAACACTGAGGCTTCCTTT. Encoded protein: CASNRQGNTEASF.